Sequencing of this TCR beta chain was carried out in a study of blood T cells in healthy people across ages. As for the study in general: Capturing about one barcoded beta molecule per two T cells was achieved by template switching.

Details on this clonotype: The target antigen is unknown.

Findings and caveats of the study: Unknown CMV status may confound age-related changes in expanded clones.

Every sample had a minimum of 6 million PBMCs isolated. Per sample, at least 5.5 micrograms of total RNA were extracted. A second PCR of roughly 7 to 11 cycles used a sample-barcoded 5' primer and a J-beta primer mix. MiXCR, applied by TCRdb to the 5' RACE reads, yields one record per CDR3 protein. The sample has about 640,000 distinct CDR3 sequences; 58% are singletons. CDR1 and CDR2 (germline): ENHRY, SYGVKD. V lost 11 bases and J lost 8; bases outside the gene matches: 18. CDR3 length equals 15 residues. The sequence was collected from a man aged 55 to 70 in good health. The sequencing input was blood. V and J are TRBV10-3 and TRBJ1-2; TRBD1 matches at 9 bases. For the CDR3, the DNA is TGTGCCGTCACCCTTTCGGGACAGGGATCCGGAGGCTACACCTTC. Translating it yields CAVTLSGQGSGGYTF.